This T cell receptor beta chain was documented in a study of early T cells in non-severe SARS-CoV-2 infection. Study-wide background: Bulk RNA isolated from unsorted whole blood underwent sequencing; chains were not paired. Study results and caveats: Matching against VDJdb likely underestimated virus-specific expansions, favoring anti-spike CD8.

Individual cDNA molecules were tagged with unique molecular identifiers, the study reported. MiXCR was run by TCRdb on the 5' RACE reads, yielding one entry per CDR3 protein. This sample carries tens of thousands of distinct CDR3 sequences, more than 8.5% of them seen once, and the ten largest clones take roughly 15%. A word on this clonotype: Its antigen is still unknown.

J lost 4 bases, V lost 3 bases, and 3 bases had no gene match. The CDR3 consists of 14 residues. Germline CDR1 is LGHDT and CDR2 is YNNKEL (reference sequence). The sequencing input was whole blood. V gene TRBV3-1 combines with J gene TRBJ2-1; 7 bases align to TRBD2. This receptor was obtained from an adult who was a healthcare worker with PCR-confirmed SARS-CoV-2 infection or an uninfected control (not recorded which). The CDR3, as DNA: TGTGCCAGCAGCCACAGCGGGATTTACAATGAGCAGTTCTTC. Translation: CASSHSGIYNEQFF.